What follows are 14 T cell receptor beta chains derived from one specimen sequenced in a study of blood T cell repertoires in COVID-19. Sequencing used immunoSEQ multiplex PCR; TCRdb keeps in-frame clones, though not all of them. The data contain about 50,000 clones, around 83% of them seen just once; the ten biggest clones take up roughly 6.2%. The sample consisted of peripheral blood. The source of these receptors is a woman of 80 years or more with acute or convalescent COVID-19.

This chain uses TRBV30 with TRBJ1-2; 10 nucleotides line up with TRBD1. Germline CDR1 is GTSNPN and CDR2 is SVGIG (reference sequence). With V trimmed by 4 bases and J by 8 bases, 10 bases remained unmatched. This CDR3 is 14 amino acids long. Here the CDR3 reads CAWKTGTGVRGYTF. The CDR3 coding sequence is TGTGCCTGGAAAACCGGGACAGGGGTAAGGGGCTACACCTTC.

V and J are TRBV4-1 and TRBJ1-4, with a tentative D call TRBD1 (5 bases). CDR1 MGHRA and CDR2 YSYEKL come from the germline V gene. The V end lost 1 base, the J end lost 5 bases, and 14 bases lay between the germline ends. CDR3 length: 16 amino acids. Written as DNA, the CDR3 is TGCGCCAGCAGCCAAGTGTTTCGGGGGGGGAATGAAAAACTGTTTTTT. This gives the protein CASSQVFRGGNEKLFF.

As DNA, the CDR3 is TGTGCCAGCAGCTTTAGGGACAGGGCGGCCTACGAGCAGTACTTC. Its protein product is CASSFRDRAAYEQYF. The rearrangement joins TRBV7-8 to TRBJ2-7; 9 bases map to TRBD1. This CDR3 is built from 15 residues. From germline, CDR1 is SGHVS and CDR2 FQNEAQ. Losses at the gene ends were 3 bases for V and 2 bases for J; bases not matched to a gene: 5. The full variable domain, rest sourced from reference TRBV7-8 and TRBJ2-7, is GAGVSQSPRYKVAKRGQDVALRCDPISGHVSLFWYQQALGQGPEFLTYFQNEAQLDKSGLPSDRFFAERPEGSVSTLKIQRTQQEDSAVYLCASSFRDRAAYEQYFGPGTRLTVT.

The chain is built from TRBV5-6 and TRBJ1-5, with TRBD1 matching over 10 bases. V lost 3 bases, J lost 2 bases, and 14 bases stayed unmatched. CDR1 SGHDT and CDR2 YYEEEE come from the germline V gene. The CDR3 totals 19 residues. The CDR3 region has the DNA TGTGCCAGCAGCTCCCTTAAAGGACAGGGGGTATATGGCAATCAGCCCCAGCATTTT. Its protein product is CASSSLKGQGVYGNQPQHF.

The chain links TRBV29-1 to TRBJ1-1, with a tentative D call TRBD1 (6 bases). The CDR3 has 15 residues. Trimming took 6 bases from V and 2 from J, leaving 19 bases between them. The germline gives CDR1 SQVTM, CDR2 ANQGSEA. The CDR3 DNA reads TGCAGCGTCGTCCTGGTGGCAGGGGTAAACACTGAAGCTTTCTTT. It encodes CSVVLVAGVNTEAFF.

The chain links TRBV5-1 to TRBJ2-7, with D possibly being TRBD1 (5 bases). V lost 1 base and J 5 bases, leaving 13 bases between the germline ends. CDR3 size: 14 residues. The germline V gene has CDR1 SGHRS and CDR2 YFSETQ. CDR3 protein: CASSLQPGNDEQYF. The CDR3 DNA is TGCGCCAGCAGCTTGCAGCCAGGGAACGACGAGCAGTACTTC.

The chain recombines TRBV6-6 with TRBJ1-4; 10 bases agree with TRBD1. The V and J ends lost 5 bases and 7 bases, in that order; junction bases with no gene match: 4. Germline assignment: CDR1 MNHNY and CDR2 SVGAGI (reference sequence). This CDR3 contains 14 residues. CDR3 sequence (DNA): TGTGCCAGCAGTCAGACAGGGGGCGGTGAAAAACTGTTTTTT. Amino acid sequence: CASSQTGGGEKLFF.

This chain connects TRBV12-5 to TRBJ1-1; TRBD1 might be the D (5 bases). V shed 7 bases and J shed 5 bases, with 17 bases lying between them. This CDR3 has 14 amino acids. The germline V gene encodes CDR1 LGHNT and CDR2 FRNRAP. The CDR3 region has the DNA TGTGCTAGTGCCCAATTAACGGGGGATACTGAAGCTTTCTTT. Protein: CASAQLTGDTEAFF.

The chain is built from TRBV6-5 and TRBJ2-7; TRBD1 agrees at 7 bases. The V segment lost 7 bases and the J segment 3 bases; nucleotides outside the gene matches: 9. In germline, CDR1 is MNHEY, CDR2 SVGAGI. CDR3 length: 14 amino acids. The CDR3 region is CASKSPRGIYEQYF. The CDR3 coding sequence is TGTGCCAGCAAATCCCCCAGGGGGATCTACGAGCAGTACTTC.

As DNA, the CDR3 is TGCAGTGCTAGTTCAGGACAGGGAGGCTCCTACGAGCAGTACTTC. This gives the protein CSASSGQGGSYEQYF. The gene calls are TRBV20-1 and TRBJ2-7, with 8 bases aligning to TRBD1. V trimming: 3 bases; J trimming: 0 bases; junction bases outside the gene matches: 7. CDR3 length equals 15 residues. Germline assignment: CDR1 DFQATT and CDR2 SNEGSKA (reference sequence).

This clone was seen more than once but under ten times. The chain links TRBV4-1 to TRBJ1-6; no definite D call. The germline V gene encodes CDR1 MGHRA and CDR2 YSYEKL. The V end was cut by 0 bases, the J end by 10 bases, with 16 bases between. This CDR3 has 16 amino acids. The CDR3 sequence is CASSQDLVGSHSPLHF. The CDR3, as DNA: TGCGCCAGCAGCCAAGATCTCGTCGGGTCCCACTCACCCCTCCACTTT.

V usage is TRBV11-1 and J usage is TRBJ2-3; tentatively, D is TRBD2 (5 bases). CDR1 and CDR2 from the germline V gene are SGHAT and FQDESV (reference sequence). The ends were cut back, 2 bases at V and 8 bases at J, with 17 bases in the middle. CDR3 length equals 15 residues. The CDR3 sequence: CASSLMPGNQVTQYF. The CDR3 DNA reads TGTGCCAGCAGCTTAATGCCCGGGAACCAAGTTACGCAGTATTTT.

This clone was counted only a few times. This chain connects TRBV6-5 to TRBJ2-7; D gene ambiguous. The CDR3 runs 13 residues. The germline V gene encodes CDR1 MNHEY and CDR2 SVGAGI. Trimming left V 0 bases short and J 2 bases short, with 5 bases between. The CDR3: CASSYSPAYEQYF. CDR3 nucleotide sequence: TGTGCCAGCAGTTACTCTCCGGCCTACGAGCAGTACTTC.

The chain couples TRBV3-1 (or the pseudogene TRBV3-2) to TRBJ2-3, with 14 bases fitting TRBD2. Germline trimming cut 5 bases from V and 0 bases from J; bases unmatched to any gene: 10. Germline CDR1 LGHDT, CDR2 YNNKEL (reference sequence). The CDR3 spans 19 residues. The CDR3 reads CASSSRGTSGGQSTDTQYF. DNA for the CDR3: TGTGCCAGCAGCTCAAGGGGGACTAGCGGGGGCCAGAGCACAGATACGCAGTATTTT.